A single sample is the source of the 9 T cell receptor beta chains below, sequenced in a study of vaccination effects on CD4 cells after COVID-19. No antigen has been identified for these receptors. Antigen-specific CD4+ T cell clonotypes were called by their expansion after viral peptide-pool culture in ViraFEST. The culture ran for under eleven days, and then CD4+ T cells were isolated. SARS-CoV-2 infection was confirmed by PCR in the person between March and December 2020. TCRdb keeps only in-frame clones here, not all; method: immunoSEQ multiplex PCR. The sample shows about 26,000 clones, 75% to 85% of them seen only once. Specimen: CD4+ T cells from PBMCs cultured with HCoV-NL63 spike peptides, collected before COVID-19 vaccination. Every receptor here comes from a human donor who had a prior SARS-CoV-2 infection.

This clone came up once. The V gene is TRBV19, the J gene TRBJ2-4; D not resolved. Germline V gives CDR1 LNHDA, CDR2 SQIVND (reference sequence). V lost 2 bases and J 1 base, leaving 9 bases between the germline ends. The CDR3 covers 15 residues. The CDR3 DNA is TGTGCCAGTAGTATAATTACCCCCGCCAAAAACATTCAGTACTTC. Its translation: CASSIITPAKNIQYF.

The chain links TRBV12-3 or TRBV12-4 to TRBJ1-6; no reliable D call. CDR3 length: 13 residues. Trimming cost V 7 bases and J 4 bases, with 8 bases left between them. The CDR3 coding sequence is TGTGCCAGCAAGTTGGGTTATAATTCACCCCTCCACTTT. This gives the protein CASKLGYNSPLHF.

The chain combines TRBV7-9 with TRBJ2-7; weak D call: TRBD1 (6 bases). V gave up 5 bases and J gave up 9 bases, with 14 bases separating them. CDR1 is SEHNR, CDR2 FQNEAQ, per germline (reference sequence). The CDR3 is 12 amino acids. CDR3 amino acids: CASSLGTFRQYF. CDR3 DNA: TGTGCCAGCAGCCTGGGGACATTTAGGCAGTACTTC.

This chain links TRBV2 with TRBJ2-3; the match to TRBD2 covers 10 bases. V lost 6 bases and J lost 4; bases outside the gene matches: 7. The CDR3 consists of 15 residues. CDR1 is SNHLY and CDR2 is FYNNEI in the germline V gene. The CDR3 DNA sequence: TGTGCCAGCAGAGGTAGCGGGGGGTGGGCAGATACGCAGTATTTT. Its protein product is CASRGSGGWADTQYF.

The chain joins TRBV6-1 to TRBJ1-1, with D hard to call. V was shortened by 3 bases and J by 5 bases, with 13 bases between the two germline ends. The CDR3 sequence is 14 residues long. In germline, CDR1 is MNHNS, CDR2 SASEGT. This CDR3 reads CASSDAGGPTEAFF. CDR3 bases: TGTGCCAGCAGTGACGCGGGAGGGCCTACTGAAGCTTTCTTT.

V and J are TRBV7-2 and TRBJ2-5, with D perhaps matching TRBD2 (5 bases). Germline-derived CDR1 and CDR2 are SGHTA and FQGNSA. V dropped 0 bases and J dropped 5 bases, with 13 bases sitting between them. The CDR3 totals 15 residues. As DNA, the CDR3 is TGTGCCAGCAGCTTAGCCCTCCCTCCGGGGGAGACCCAGTACTTC. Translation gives CASSLALPPGETQYF.

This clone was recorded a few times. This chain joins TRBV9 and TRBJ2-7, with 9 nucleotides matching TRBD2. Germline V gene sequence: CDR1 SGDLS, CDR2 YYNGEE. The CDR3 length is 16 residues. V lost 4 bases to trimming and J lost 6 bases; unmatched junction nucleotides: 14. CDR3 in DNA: TGTGCCAGCAGCACAGGCGGGGGGGGCGGTAACAGCGAGCAGTACTTC. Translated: CASSTGGGGGNSEQYF.

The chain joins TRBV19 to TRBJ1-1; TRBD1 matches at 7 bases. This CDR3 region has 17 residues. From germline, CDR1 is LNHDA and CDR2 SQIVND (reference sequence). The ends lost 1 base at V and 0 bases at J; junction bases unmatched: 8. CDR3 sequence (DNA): TGTGCCAGTAGTATAGGACAGGGAAGGGGGTTGAACACTGAAGCTTTCTTT. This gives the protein CASSIGQGRGLNTEAFF.

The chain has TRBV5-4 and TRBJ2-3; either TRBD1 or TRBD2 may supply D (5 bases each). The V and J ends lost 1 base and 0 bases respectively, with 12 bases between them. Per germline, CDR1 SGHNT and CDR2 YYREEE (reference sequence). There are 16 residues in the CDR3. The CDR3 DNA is TGTGCCAGCAGCTTGTATCCGGGGACGAGCACAGATACGCAGTATTTT. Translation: CASSLYPGTSTDTQYF.